These 32 T cell receptor beta chains were all obtained from the same sample, sequenced in a study of shared clonotypes between healthy human individuals. The repertoire was sequenced with immunoSEQ multiplex PCR; TCRdb's copy has only in-frame clones and lacks some. The data hold 2.5 million or so clones, with 90% to 95% observed a single time. The sequencing sample was made of naive CD4+ T cells sorted from blood. Noted subset: CD45RA+ positively selected. The receptors derive from a man younger than 35 in good health.

The chain is built from TRBV5-1 and TRBJ2-1; D is possibly TRBD2 (6 bases). V was pared by 2 bases and J by 12 bases, with 15 bases between. Germline loops: CDR1 SGHRS, CDR2 YFSETQ. The CDR3 runs 13 residues. The CDR3 DNA reads as TGCGCCAGCAGCTTCTCCAATAGCGGTTTGCAGTTCTTC. It yields the protein CASSFSNSGLQFF. Supplemented by reference TRBV5-1 and TRBJ2-1, the full variable domain reads KAGVTQTPRYLIKTRGQQVTLSCSPISGHRSVSWYQQTPGQGLQFLFEYFSETQRNKGNFPGRFSGRQFSNSRSEMNVSTLELGDSALYLCASSFSNSGLQFFGPGTRLTVL.

This clone was detected once. For the CDR3, the DNA is TGTGCCATCAGTGATTCCTCGACTAGCGGGGGATACAATGAGCAGTTCTTC. Encoded protein: CAISDSSTSGGYNEQFF. The V call is TRBV10-3, the J call TRBJ2-1; 12 bases are a match to TRBD2. J gave up 4 bases and V 3 bases, and 7 bases lay outside the gene matches. In germline, CDR1 is ENHRY, CDR2 SYGVKD. CDR3 length: 17 amino acids.

V is TRBV25-1 and J is TRBJ2-1; no firm D call. This CDR3 is built from 13 residues. The germline CDR1 and CDR2 sequences are MGHDK and SYGVNS. Trimming pared 1 base from V and 3 bases from J, leaving 4 bases between. The CDR3 region has the DNA TGTGCCAGCAGTGAATTGAGCTACAATGAGCAGTTCTTC. Its protein product is CASSELSYNEQFF.

This chain uses TRBV5-4 with TRBJ1-3; 8 bases align to TRBD1. Germline V gives CDR1 SGHNT, CDR2 YYREEE (reference sequence). After removal of 2 bases from V and 6 bases from J, the junction contained 7 bases not matched to a gene. The CDR3 runs to 15 residues. Written as DNA, the CDR3 is TGTGCCAGCAGCTTTGCAGGGGGCGCAGAAAACACCATATATTTT. Translating it yields CASSFAGGAENTIYF.

In nucleotides, the CDR3 is TGTGCCAGCAGTGGACGACAGGGTAGAGAGACCCAGTACTTC. As protein: CASSGRQGRETQYF. The V and J genes are TRBV28 and TRBJ2-5, with 7 bases fitting TRBD1. CDR1 is MDHEN and CDR2 is SYDVKM in the germline V gene. The CDR3 contains 14 residues. The trim removed 5 bases at V and 4 bases at J, leaving 7 bases unmatched. Full variable domain (missing parts from reference TRBV28 and TRBJ2-5): DVKVTQSSRYLVKRTGEKVFLECVQDMDHENMFWYRQDPGLGLRLIYFSYDVKMKEKGDIPEGYSVSREKKERFSLILESASTNQTSMYLCASSGRQGRETQYFGPGTRLLVL.

On this clone: Other DNA sequences in this sample translate to the same CDR3. The gene calls are TRBV7-2 and TRBJ2-5, with a tentative D call TRBD2 (6 bases). The germline gives CDR1 SGHTA, CDR2 FQGNSA. Trimming removed 4 bases at V and 9 bases at J, with 9 bases between. CDR3 length: 11 amino acids. CDR3 amino acids: CASSSGGAQYF. The CDR3 bases are TGTGCCAGCAGCTCAGGCGGGGCCCAGTACTTC.

The V call is TRBV9, the J call TRBJ2-3; either TRBD1 or TRBD2 may supply D (5 bases each). Germline V CDR1 and CDR2: SGDLS, YYNGEE. The CDR3 spans 17 residues. The V end was cut by 3 bases, the J end by 0 bases, with 17 bases between. This CDR3 reads CASSAGEGSLSTDTQYF. The CDR3 region has the DNA TGTGCCAGCAGCGCCGGAGAGGGGTCCCTAAGCACAGATACGCAGTATTTT.

V gene TRBV29-1 combines with J gene TRBJ2-5; D ambiguous. The DNA end is more similar to TRBJ2-7, so the J call may be wrong. The V gene's germline CDR1 is SQVTM and CDR2 ANQGSEA. The CDR3 has 11 residues. CDR3 sequence reads: CSVGGTYEQYF. The DNA for the CDR3 is TGCAGCGTTGGGGGTACCTACGAGCAGTACTTC.

This chain uses TRBV15 with TRBJ1-1; possibly TRBD1 for D (5 bases). V gave up 0 bases and J gave up 5 bases, with 10 bases separating them. This CDR3 is built from 14 residues. Germline V gene lookup returns CDR1 LNHNV and CDR2 YYDKDF (reference sequence). The CDR3 loop reads CATSRDPGATEAFF. CDR3 bases: TGTGCCACCAGCAGAGATCCCGGGGCTACTGAAGCTTTCTTT. Looking up the rest from reference TRBV15 and TRBJ1-1 gives the full variable domain: DAMVIQNPRYQVTQFGKPVTLSCSQTLNHNVMYWYQQKSSQAPKLLFHYYDKDFNNEADTPDNFQSRRPNTSFCFLDIRSPGLGDTAMYLCATSRDPGATEAFFGQGTRLTVV.

This chain uses TRBV10-2 with TRBJ2-3; 14 bases are a match to TRBD2. The CDR3 consists of 14 residues. Germline loops: CDR1 WSHSY, CDR2 SAAADI. V trimming: 8 bases; J trimming: 4 bases; junction bases outside the gene matches: 2. The CDR3: CASSTSGGADTQYF. The CDR3 bases are TGCGCCAGCTCGACTAGCGGGGGGGCAGATACGCAGTATTTT.

V and J are TRBV5-6 and TRBJ1-1, with D hard to call. Per germline, CDR1 SGHDT and CDR2 YYEEEE. Trimming stripped 1 base from V and 3 bases from J, with 7 bases between. The CDR3 runs 13 residues. CDR3 DNA sequence: TGTGCCAGCAGCTTGCAGAGGGACACTGAAGCTTTCTTT. This gives the protein CASSLQRDTEAFF.

V gene TRBV27 combines with J gene TRBJ1-3; D not resolved. In germline, CDR1 is MNHEY, CDR2 SMNVEV (reference sequence). Between the trimmed V and J ends, which lost 2 bases and 2 bases, there was a span of 16 bases. This CDR3 is built from 17 residues. Written as DNA, the CDR3 is TGTGCCAGCAGTTTACCCTACCGTCAGAGTCCTGGAAACACCATATATTTT. Translating gives CASSLPYRQSPGNTIYF.

Worth noting for this clone: This specimen includes other DNA sequences encoding the same CDR3. The chain links TRBV7-2 to TRBJ2-1; 7 nucleotides align to TRBD2. CDR1 SGHTA and CDR2 FQGNSA come from the germline V gene. Losses at the gene ends were 3 bases for V and 2 bases for J; bases not matched to a gene: 4. This CDR3 is built from 15 residues. The chain's CDR3 is CASSLSGATYNEQFF. DNA for the CDR3: TGTGCCAGCAGCTTGAGCGGGGCTACCTACAATGAGCAGTTCTTC.

The V gene is TRBV6-1, the J gene TRBJ2-3, with 8 positions matching TRBD2. After removal of 5 bases from V and 4 bases from J, the junction contained 8 bases not matched to a gene. The CDR3 is 15 amino acids. Germline values: CDR1 MNHNS, CDR2 SASEGT. The CDR3 sequence: CASSSTAGVPDTQYF. The CDR3 region has the DNA TGTGCCAGCAGTTCGACAGCGGGAGTCCCAGATACGCAGTATTTT.

The gene calls are TRBV7-8 and TRBJ2-6, with 7 bases matching TRBD1. Trimming at V came to 5 bases and at J to 2 bases, leaving 12 bases not matched to a gene. The CDR3 is 18 amino acids. CDR1 is SGHVS and CDR2 is FQNEAQ in the germline V gene. The CDR3 nucleotides are TGTGCCAGCAGCCAGAGGGCTTCAGGGGGTACTGGGGCCAACGTCCTGACTTTC. As protein: CASSQRASGGTGANVLTF.

The chain has TRBV10-2 and TRBJ1-5; D is perhaps TRBD1 (6 bases). V gave up 4 bases and J gave up 6 bases, with 16 bases separating them. Per the germline V gene, CDR1 is WSHSY and CDR2 is SAAADI. This CDR3 spans 15 amino acids. CDR3 residues: CASSGSQGGVQPQHF. The CDR3 nucleotides are TGCGCCAGCAGTGGATCACAGGGTGGAGTTCAGCCCCAGCATTTT.

V is TRBV30 and J is TRBJ2-5; D gene unclear. V was trimmed by 1 base and J by 1 base, leaving 7 bases between them. The CDR3 extends over 13 amino acids. CDR1 GTSNPN and CDR2 SVGIG come from the germline V gene (reference sequence). CDR3 loop: CAWSARTQETQYF. The CDR3 DNA follows: TGTGCCTGGAGTGCGAGGACCCAAGAGACCCAGTACTTC.

The chain couples TRBV30 to TRBJ2-3, with D unclear. The CDR3 consists of 12 residues. The V gene lost 2 bases and the J gene lost 5 bases, with 8 bases spanning the gap. CDR1 is GTSNPN, CDR2 SVGIG, per germline (reference sequence). CDR3 DNA sequence: TGTGCCTGGAGTCTTCTTTTAGATACGCAGTATTTT. Residues: CAWSLLLDTQYF. The whole variable domain, filled in from reference TRBV30 and TRBJ2-3, reads SQTIHQWPATLVQPVGSPLSLECTVEGTSNPNLYWYRQAAGRGLQLLFYSVGIGQISSEVPQNLSASRPQDRQFILSSKKLLLSDSGFYLCAWSLLLDTQYFGPGTRLTVL.

The chain carries TRBV18 and TRBJ2-7; 7 bases match TRBD1. Trimming at V came to 4 bases and at J to 6 bases, leaving 3 bases not matched to a gene. The germline CDR1 and CDR2 sequences are KGHSH and LQKENI. The CDR3 runs 12 residues. CDR3 loop: CASSRQGSEQYF. CDR3 coding DNA: TGTGCCAGCTCACGACAGGGAAGCGAGCAGTACTTC.

This rearrangement joins TRBV25-1 to TRBJ1-2; D unclear. The V gene lost 4 bases and the J gene lost 2 bases, with 8 bases spanning the gap. This CDR3 has 13 residues. The germline CDR1 and CDR2 sequences are MGHDK and SYGVNS. The CDR3 DNA is TGTGCCAGCAGTGTTGGACTGAACTATGGCTACACCTTC. Its protein product is CASSVGLNYGYTF.

V is TRBV5-1 and J is TRBJ2-7, with 12 nucleotides matching TRBD2. V gave up 0 bases and J gave up 5 bases; unmatched junction bases: 6. This CDR3 is 16 amino acids long. CDR1 and CDR2 from the germline V gene are SGHRS and YFSETQ. The CDR3 sequence is CASSLETSGGSHEQYF. The CDR3 coding sequence is TGCGCCAGCAGCTTGGAGACTAGCGGGGGCAGCCACGAGCAGTACTTC.

The rearrangement links TRBV6-1 to TRBJ1-4; TRBD1 might be the D (6 bases). Germline values: CDR1 MNHNS, CDR2 SASEGT. The CDR3 is 13 amino acids. V lost 8 bases and J lost 1, with 8 bases in between. The CDR3 here is CASEGGTNEKLFF. The CDR3 DNA reads TGTGCCAGCGAGGGGGGAACTAATGAAAAACTGTTTTTT.

The gene calls are TRBV5-1 and TRBJ2-3; the match to TRBD1 covers 8 bases. Germline CDR1 is SGHRS and CDR2 is YFSETQ. Trimming at V came to 2 bases and at J to 3 bases, leaving 17 bases not matched to a gene. The length of the CDR3 is 19 residues. CDR3 DNA: TGCGCCAGCAGCTTAATTCGGAATCAGGGGGCGGTGGGAACAGATACGCAGTATTTT. The encoded protein is CASSLIRNQGAVGTDTQYF. Drawing the rest from reference TRBV5-1 and TRBJ2-3, the complete variable domain is KAGVTQTPRYLIKTRGQQVTLSCSPISGHRSVSWYQQTPGQGLQFLFEYFSETQRNKGNFPGRFSGRQFSNSRSEMNVSTLELGDSALYLCASSLIRNQGAVGTDTQYFGPGTRLTVL.

The chain employs TRBV19 and TRBJ1-1, with D uncertain. The CDR3 has 13 amino acids. From germline, CDR1 is LNHDA and CDR2 SQIVND (reference sequence). Trimming cost V 4 bases and J 1 base, with 7 bases left between them. The DNA for the CDR3 is TGTGCCAGTAGTACTTCCAAGAACACTGAAGCTTTCTTT. This translates into CASSTSKNTEAFF.

The genes are TRBV21-1 and TRBJ2-7; whether TRBD1, the table's D call, matches the DNA was not checked. TRBV21-1 is described as a pseudogene. CDR3 length equals 15 residues. CDR3 nucleotides: TGTGCCAGCAGCAAAGACCGGGACAGGGACTACGAGCAGTACTTC. Protein sequence: CASSKDRDRDYEQYF.

The chain has TRBV5-1 and TRBJ2-3; 10 positions match TRBD2. V was clipped by 4 bases and J by 5 bases; unmatched bases: 7. Per the germline V gene, CDR1 is SGHRS and CDR2 is YFSETQ. The CDR3 contains 15 residues. The CDR3 region has the DNA TGCGCCAGCAGCCGCACTAGCGGGGAGTTAGATACGCAGTATTTT. Its translation is CASSRTSGELDTQYF.

This chain joins TRBV29-1 and TRBJ1-3; 8 nucleotides line up with TRBD1. The CDR3 runs to 14 residues. V shed 4 bases and J 6 bases; nucleotides not matched to a gene: 8. The V gene's germline CDR1 is SQVTM and CDR2 ANQGSEA. As DNA, the CDR3 is TGCAGCGTTGTAACACCAGGGGGCTTAAACACCATATATTTT. Translating it yields CSVVTPGGLNTIYF.

The chain uses TRBV11-1 and TRBJ2-3; 13 bases agree with TRBD2. The CDR3 consists of 18 residues. Trimming took 0 bases from V and 1 from J; bases not matched to a gene: 4. The V gene's germline CDR1 is SGHAT and CDR2 FQDESV (reference sequence). The CDR3 region has the DNA TGTGCCAGCAGCTTAGCGCTAACTAGCGGGGGGGGCACAGATACGCAGTATTTT. Residues: CASSLALTSGGGTDTQYF. Supplemented by reference TRBV11-1 and TRBJ2-3, the full variable domain reads EAEVAQSPRYKITEKSQAVAFWCDPISGHATLYWYRQILGQGPELLVQFQDESVVDDSQLPKDRFSAERLKGVDSTLKIQPAELGDSAMYLCASSLALTSGGGTDTQYFGPGTRLTVL.

This clone has just one count. This chain uses TRBV2 with TRBJ1-6; D call uncertain. CDR1 and CDR2 from the germline V gene are SNHLY and FYNNEI. V was trimmed by 4 bases and J by 7 bases, leaving 11 bases between them. This CDR3 is built from 14 residues. Here the CDR3 DNA reads TGTGCCAGCAGTGCGACTTTCGCGAATTCACCCCTCCACTTT. Translation: CASSATFANSPLHF.

A note on this clone: This sample includes further DNA sequences coding for the same CDR3. This chain links TRBV27 with TRBJ2-3; a possible D gene is TRBD2 (6 bases). Germline V gene lookup returns CDR1 MNHEY and CDR2 SMNVEV (reference sequence). Trimming removed 2 bases from V and 1 base from J, with 10 bases in between. The CDR3 contains 15 residues. The CDR3 coding sequence is TGTGCCAGCAGTTTAGGAGGGGTGGGCACAGATACGCAGTATTTT. Its protein product is CASSLGGVGTDTQYF.

This clone was found a few times. Other DNA sequences in this sample translate to the same CDR3. This chain links TRBV28 with TRBJ1-1; the D is unclear. This CDR3 is 15 amino acids long. Germline CDR1 is MDHEN and CDR2 is SYDVKM. Trimming took off 6 bases at V and 1 base at J, with 15 bases between the two ends. The CDR3: CASSFSGLGNTEAFF. The CDR3 nucleotides read TGTGCCAGCAGCTTTTCAGGTCTTGGGAACACTGAAGCTTTCTTT.

The J gene is TRBJ2-7, the V gene TRBV7-2; 8 bases fit TRBD2. Germline trimming cut 1 base from V and 0 bases from J; bases unmatched to any gene: 11. Germline CDR1 SGHTA, CDR2 FQGNSA. The CDR3 consists of 18 residues. The CDR3 sequence: CASSLVGLAPKSSYEQYF. The CDR3 coding sequence is TGTGCCAGCAGCTTAGTCGGACTAGCCCCAAAAAGCTCCTACGAGCAGTACTTC.